These 31 T cell receptor beta chains share one sample of origin, sequenced in a study of T cell repertoires in cytomegalovirus infection. TCRdb itself ran the reads through MiXCR, one entry per CDR3 protein. The sample yields 85,000 to 130,000 distinct CDR3 sequences, 23% seen once. Sequenced material: CD8+ T cells from PBMCs. These receptors were taken from a human donor in good health (CMV status not recorded). Some clones in this sample may be carry-over from other donors' samples.

This clonotype has a handful of counts. This chain links TRBV23-1 with TRBJ1-2; 7 bases match TRBD1. TRBV23-1 belongs to the ORF category, with a function that is uncertain. V lost 0 bases, J lost 2 bases, and 3 bases stayed unmatched. CDR3 length equals 15 residues. The CDR3 region has the DNA TGCGCCAGCAGTCAATCAACAGGGGCAAACTATGGCTACACCTTC. This sequence encodes CASSQSTGANYGYTF.

In its sample, this clonotype was seen many times. The gene calls are TRBV19 and TRBJ2-3; the match to TRBD2 covers 7 bases. Germline CDR1 is LNHDA and CDR2 is SQIVND (reference sequence). CDR3 length equals 15 residues. The V segment lost 6 bases and the J segment 7 bases; nucleotides outside the gene matches: 13. The DNA of the CDR3 is TGTGCCAGTAGCCCCGTGTGGACTAGTGGTAATACGCAGTATTTT. Amino acids: CASSPVWTSGNTQYF. The whole variable domain, remainder taken from reference TRBV19 and TRBJ2-3, is DGGITQSPKYLFRKEGQNVTLSCEQNLNHDAMYWYRQDPGQGLRLIYYSQIVNDFQKGDIAEGYSVSREKKESFPLTVTSAQKNPTAFYLCASSPVWTSGNTQYFGPGTRLTVL.

This chain connects TRBV3-1 to TRBJ1-1; no definite D call. Germline-derived CDR1 and CDR2 are LGHDT and YNNKEL (reference sequence). There are 13 residues in the CDR3. Trimming shortened V by 0 bases and J by 11 bases, and 13 bases separated the two germline ends. CDR3 coding DNA: TGTGCCAGCAGCCAAGATATAGGCAACGTGGCTTTCTTT. It is translated as CASSQDIGNVAFF.

The chain has TRBV7-9 and TRBJ2-5; TRBD2 matches at 7 bases. The trim removed 2 bases at V and 3 bases at J, leaving 9 bases unmatched. Germline assignment: CDR1 SEHNR and CDR2 FQNEAQ (reference sequence). This CDR3 is 16 amino acids long. The CDR3 nucleotides read TGTGCCAGCAGCTTACCCCGGGAGGACGTGAAAGAGACCCAGTACTTC. Amino acid sequence: CASSLPREDVKETQYF.

This clonotype was found many times. The chain joins TRBV7-9 to TRBJ2-7; unclear D gene. Germline lookup yields CDR1 SEHNR and CDR2 FQNEAQ (reference sequence). This CDR3 is 11 amino acids long. Trimming took 5 bases from V and 2 from J, leaving 4 bases between them. The CDR3 nucleotides are TGTGCCAGCAGCCGGACCTACGAGCAGTACTTC. Translated, it gives CASSRTYEQYF.

For this clonotype: One junction end does not reproduce the germline sequence, and a read error may be involved. The V call is TRBV30, the J call TRBJ1-1; unclear D gene. This CDR3 comprises 13 residues. Germline V gene lookup returns CDR1 GTSNPN and CDR2 SVGIG (reference sequence). The CDR3 region is CLTHREGYTEAFF. CDR3 in DNA: TGCCTGACCCACCGGGAAGGCTACACTGAAGCTTTCTTT.

For this clonotype: A much larger clone differs from this one at a single base, so this may be a read error. The V call is TRBV7-9, the J call TRBJ2-7; 7 nucleotides line up with TRBD1. The CDR3 extends over 14 amino acids. CDR1 and CDR2 from the germline V gene are SEHNR and FQNEAQ (reference sequence). Germline trimming cut 5 bases from V and 1 base from J; bases unmatched to any gene: 5. The CDR3 region is CASSHRDSSYEQYF. The CDR3 bases are TGTGCCAGCAGCCACCGGGACAGTTCCTACGAGCAGTACTTC.

This clonotype was picked up a small number of times. The chain employs TRBV7-9 and TRBJ2-3; the match to TRBD2 covers 11 bases. Germline-derived CDR1 and CDR2 are SEHNR and FQNEAQ (reference sequence). The J segment lost 3 bases and the V segment lost 4 bases, leaving 9 bases of the junction unmatched. CDR3 length: 17 amino acids. CDR3 sequence: CASSSLAGGPDTDTQYF. DNA of the CDR3: TGTGCCAGCAGCTCTTTAGCGGGAGGGCCGGATACAGATACGCAGTATTTT. The full variable domain, completed using reference TRBV7-9 and TRBJ2-3, is DTGVSQNPRHKITKRGQNVTFRCDPISEHNRLYWYRQTLGQGPEFLTYFQNEAQLEKSRLLSDRFSAERPKGSFSTLEIQRTEQGDSAMYLCASSSLAGGPDTDTQYFGPGTRLTVL.

The table lists this clonotype with a few counts. V usage is TRBV2 and J usage is TRBJ2-7, with 16 bases lining up with TRBD2. V lost 1 base to trimming and J lost 2 bases; unmatched junction nucleotides: 2. The CDR3 runs 17 residues. CDR1 is SNHLY, CDR2 FYNNEI, per germline. The CDR3 loop reads CASSEGGTSGRAYEQYF. CDR3 DNA: TGTGCCAGCAGTGAAGGCGGGACTAGCGGGAGGGCCTACGAGCAGTACTTC.

This clonotype was picked up a small number of times. The chain combines TRBV7-2 with TRBJ2-1; 12 bases align to TRBD2. This CDR3 contains 18 residues. Trimming took 4 bases from V and 0 from J; bases not matched to a gene: 7. Germline V gives CDR1 SGHTA, CDR2 FQGNSA. For the CDR3, the DNA is TGTGCCAGCAGCTCTAGCGGGAGGGCCTTTCGCTCCTACAATGAGCAGTTCTTC. Its translation is CASSSSGRAFRSYNEQFF.

The sample holds a few counts of this clonotype. The rearrangement joins TRBV29-1 to TRBJ2-7, with a tentative D call TRBD2 (6 bases). Trimming cost V 6 bases and J 2 bases, with 17 bases left between them. The CDR3 extends over 14 amino acids. Germline values: CDR1 SQVTM, CDR2 ANQGSEA. As DNA, the CDR3 is TGCAGCGTCGATCAGGACTACCCCACCTACGAGCAGTACTTC. The encoded protein is CSVDQDYPTYEQYF.

In its sample, this clonotype was seen a few times. The chain links TRBV7-9 to TRBJ1-6, with 10 bases fitting TRBD1. The ends lost 5 bases at V and 10 bases at J; junction bases unmatched: 20. CDR1 and CDR2 (germline): SEHNR, FQNEAQ (reference sequence). The CDR3 extends over 19 amino acids. CDR3 region: CASSLPGQGRETSESPLHF. CDR3 DNA sequence: TGTGCCAGCAGCCTACCGGGACAGGGGAGGGAAACCTCCGAATCACCCCTCCACTTT.

This clonotype came up many times. One end of the junction fails to match germline, which may point to a read error. The V gene is TRBV7-7, the J gene TRBJ1-4; perhaps TRBD1 as D (5 bases). Germline assignment: CDR1 SSHAT and CDR2 FNYEAQ (reference sequence). This CDR3 contains 15 residues. The CDR3 loop reads CASSSGRGTNEKLFF. CDR3 nucleotides: TGTGCTAGCAGCTCTGGGCGGGGCACTAATGAAAAACTGTTTTTT.

In its sample, this clonotype was seen a few times. This chain connects TRBV20-1 to TRBJ2-7; 10 bases are a match to TRBD1. There are 13 residues in the CDR3. Germline CDR1 is DFQATT and CDR2 is SNEGSKA (reference sequence). Trimming at V came to 1 base and at J to 6 bases, leaving 3 bases not matched to a gene. The CDR3 sequence: CSARGDRGPEQYF. In nucleotides, the CDR3 is TGCAGTGCTAGAGGGGACAGGGGTCCCGAGCAGTACTTC.

The chain employs TRBV7-9 and TRBJ2-2; D remains unclear. The germline CDR1 and CDR2 sequences are SEHNR and FQNEAQ (reference sequence). This CDR3 comprises 10 residues. Trimming cost V 5 bases and J 10 bases, with 5 bases left between them. The CDR3 loop is CASSNLELFF. CDR3 in DNA: TGTGCCAGCAGCAATCTGGAGCTGTTTTTT.

The chain couples TRBV7-9 to TRBJ1-1; TRBD1 might be the D (5 bases). Germline CDR1 SEHNR, CDR2 FQNEAQ (reference sequence). Trimming cost V 5 bases and J 1 base, with 8 bases left between them. The CDR3 is 13 amino acids. The CDR3 protein is CASSNGANTEAFF. The CDR3 coding sequence is TGTGCCAGCAGCAACGGGGCGAACACTGAAGCTTTCTTT.

The table lists this clonotype with a few counts. The chain uses TRBV7-9 and TRBJ1-1; D is possibly TRBD1 (6 bases). There are 16 residues in the CDR3. Germline V gene sequence: CDR1 SEHNR, CDR2 FQNEAQ (reference sequence). V was shortened by 5 bases and J by 5 bases, with 21 bases between the two germline ends. CDR3 sequence reads: CASSPQKGGKGTEAFF. In DNA form, the CDR3 reads TGTGCCAGCAGCCCCCAGAAGGGGGGAAAGGGGACTGAAGCTTTCTTT.

This clonotype was recorded many times. The chain combines TRBV2 with TRBJ2-3; D is possibly TRBD2 (6 bases). This CDR3 contains 17 residues. CDR1 and CDR2 (germline): SNHLY, FYNNEI. V lost 6 bases and J lost 0, with 19 bases in between. CDR3: CASRDDGTLTSTDTQYF. The CDR3 coding sequence is TGTGCCAGCAGAGACGATGGGACTTTGACTAGCACAGATACGCAGTATTTT.

V usage is TRBV7-6 and J usage is TRBJ2-3, with 7 bases identical to TRBD1. Unmatched junction bases numbered 9, after V lost 6 bases and J lost 6 bases. The CDR3 is 14 amino acids. Per germline, CDR1 SGHVS and CDR2 FNYEAQ. CDR3 bases: TGTGCCAGCAGAAGGGACAGAAGTCGGGATACGCAGTATTTT. Translation gives CASRRDRSRDTQYF.

The chain carries TRBV28 and TRBJ1-1; no definite D call. Per germline, CDR1 MDHEN and CDR2 SYDVKM. Trimming took off 6 bases at V and 4 bases at J, with 9 bases between the two ends. The CDR3 length is 12 residues. The CDR3 reads CASSLRTTEAFF. The CDR3 DNA sequence: TGTGCCAGCAGCCTACGAACCACTGAAGCTTTCTTT. The full variable domain, in which reference TRBV28 and TRBJ1-1 provide the parts outside the CDR3, is DVKVTQSSRYLVKRTGEKVFLECVQDMDHENMFWYRQDPGLGLRLIYFSYDVKMKEKGDIPEGYSVSREKKERFSLILESASTNQTSMYLCASSLRTTEAFFGQGTRLTVV.

This clonotype was observed a few times. V usage is TRBV9 and J usage is TRBJ2-7, with 8 bases matching TRBD1. V dropped 3 bases and J dropped 0; count of bases not matched to a gene: 5. Germline assignment: CDR1 SGDLS and CDR2 YYNGEE. This CDR3 has 15 amino acids. The CDR3 coding sequence is TGTGCCAGCAGCGGAGGACAGGGCAGCTCCTACGAGCAGTACTTC. As protein: CASSGGQGSSYEQYF.

This clonotype rates as medium-sized (0.01 to 0.1%). The chain couples TRBV28 to TRBJ2-3; D gene unclear. CDR3 length equals 13 residues. V dropped 11 bases and J dropped 2 bases, with 14 bases sitting between them. The germline V gene has CDR1 MDHEN and CDR2 SYDVKM. The CDR3 protein is CALQDTYTDTQYF. The CDR3 DNA reads TGTGCCCTCCAGGATACTTACACAGATACGCAGTATTTT.

The V call is TRBV9, the J call TRBJ2-6, with 8 bases that match TRBD2. This CDR3 comprises 18 residues. J lost 0 bases, V lost 3 bases, and 8 bases had no gene match. Germline V gives CDR1 SGDLS, CDR2 YYNGEE. CDR3 sequence (DNA): TGTGCCAGCAGCGGACAGCGGGAGTCCGGCTCTGGGGCCAACGTCCTGACTTTC. This codes for CASSGQRESGSGANVLTF.

This clonotype showed up just a few times. The CDR3 loop reads CASSWLGHIDEQYF. CDR3 DNA sequence: TGTGCCAGCAGCTGGCTGGGACATATCGACGAGCAGTACTTC. The chain carries TRBV5-5 and TRBJ2-7; possible D gene TRBD1, 6 bases. Deletions cut 3 bases from V and 5 bases from J, with 15 bases between. The CDR3 runs 14 residues. Germline CDR1 reads SGHKS; CDR2 reads YYEKEE (reference sequence).

This clonotype was counted only a few times. The rearrangement links TRBV27 to TRBJ2-5; D not certain. Germline V lookup: CDR1 MNHEY, CDR2 SMNVEV (reference sequence). V was clipped by 4 bases and J by 4 bases, with 4 bases between them. The CDR3 extends over 11 amino acids. CDR3 DNA: TGTGCCAGCAGTTCATCAGAGACCCAGTACTTC. Protein: CASSSSETQYF.

This clonotype was seen repeatedly, ten times or more. The chain couples TRBV7-6 to TRBJ1-1, with D uncertain. Germline-derived CDR1 and CDR2 are SGHVS and FNYEAQ. CDR3 length equals 13 residues. The V end lost 2 bases, the J end lost 1 base, and 5 bases lay between the germline ends. The CDR3 DNA reads as TGTGCCAGCAGCTTACGCAAGAACACTGAAGCTTTCTTT. Translated, it gives CASSLRKNTEAFF.

The chain is built from TRBV12-3 or TRBV12-4 and TRBJ2-2, with D unclear. Trimming left V 7 bases short and J 7 bases short, with 10 bases between. This CDR3 spans 12 amino acids. DNA of the CDR3: TGTGCCAGCACCCCCATACTCGGGGAGCTGTTTTTT. Its translation: CASTPILGELFF.

This chain joins TRBV12-3 or TRBV12-4 and TRBJ2-3; 7 nucleotides match TRBD1. V shed 4 bases, J shed 9 bases, and the junction held 13 bases outside the gene matches. The CDR3 runs to 15 residues. The CDR3 DNA reads as TGTGCCAGCAGTTGGGACAGAATACCCCGTGGGACGCAGTATTTT. It is translated as CASSWDRIPRGTQYF.

The chain has TRBV20-1 and TRBJ2-3, with TRBD2 identical over 8 bases. The CDR3 loop spans 15 amino acids. The germline CDR1 and CDR2 sequences are DFQATT and SNEGSKA (reference sequence). Germline trimming cut 2 bases from V and 4 bases from J; bases unmatched to any gene: 8. The CDR3 nucleotides read TGCAGTGCTAGACCTATGCGGGAGGTGCCAGATACGCAGTATTTT. Protein product: CSARPMREVPDTQYF.

The sample holds many counts of this clonotype. The chain is built from TRBV7-2 and TRBJ1-2, with 7 bases lining up with TRBD1. Germline-derived CDR1 and CDR2 are SGHTA and FQGNSA. With 4 bases clipped from V and 8 bases from J, the junction kept 7 bases outside the gene matches. The CDR3 is 13 amino acids. The CDR3 DNA sequence: TGTGCCAGCAGCTCGGGGAGGGGGCAAGGCTACACCTTC. It codes for CASSSGRGQGYTF.

This clonotype was seen only once. The rearrangement joins TRBV29-1 to TRBJ2-1; TRBD2 matches at 13 bases. Germline CDR1 and CDR2: SQVTM and ANQGSEA. V dropped 4 bases and J dropped 7; count of bases not matched to a gene: 4. The CDR3 contains 14 residues. The CDR3 DNA follows: TGCAGCGTTGTAGGGACTAGCGGGAAGAATGAGCAGTTCTTC. This encodes CSVVGTSGKNEQFF.